This is a list of T cell receptor beta chains from one sample in a study of blood T cell repertoires in COVID-19. Profiling relied on immunoSEQ multiplex PCR, and the TCRdb table lists in-frame clones only, not all of them. The sample has a few hundred thousand clones; roughly 87% are singletons. Sequenced input: PBMCs or T cells enriched from blood (not recorded which). Receptor source: a woman under 40 who had recovered from COVID-19. CDR3s include the opening cysteine and the closing phenylalanine or tryptophan.

TRBJ2-1	TRBV29-1	CSVQGGTYNEQFF
TRBJ1-6	TRBV28	CASSLIKGGRSSYNSPLHF
TRBJ2-5	TRBV27	CASAPGTGMFETQYF
TRBJ1-2	TRBV9	CASSSPSRGDRYGYTF
TRBJ1-2	TRBV7-2	CASSLVVVHGYTF
TRBJ2-4	TRBV28	CASTRVGVNIQYF
TRBJ1-2	TRBV6-5	CASSYSQGTNYGYTF
TRBJ2-7	TRBV11-3	CASSPGSSYEQYF
TRBJ2-3	TRBV12-3/TRBV12-4	CASSFPRGRRLYF
TRBJ2-1	TRBV29-1	CSGYRPPGLADNEQFF
TRBJ2-7	TRBV28	CASCWGRNEQYF
TRBJ1-5	TRBV15	CATSRDSPGTAPNQPQHF
TRBJ2-2	TRBV7-8	CASSLPGTNTGELFF
TRBJ2-7	TRBV14	CASSQGGGVLNVHEQYF
TRBJ2-2	TRBV5-1	CASSPTSDSRSSRELFF
TRBJ1-1	TRBV9	CASSVGIQGLGTEAFF
TRBJ1-2	TRBV6-5	CASTHAAGYGYTF
TRBJ2-7	TRBV23-1	CAGSPGEQYF
TRBJ1-4	TRBV7-2	CASSPGTEGKLFF
TRBJ1-3	TRBV5-1	CASSPTGAGNTIYF
TRBJ1-5	TRBV6-2/TRBV6-3	CASSLPGFGSDQPQHF
TRBJ1-2	TRBV3-1/TRBV3-2	CASSQDAQGTYGYTF
TRBJ2-7	TRBV5-1	CASSHGRGGAYEQYF
TRBJ1-2	TRBV15	CATSRDGSYGYTF
TRBJ1-2	TRBV15	CATSVDREFSYTF
TRBJ2-5	TRBV5-1	CASSGGTSGGRETQYF
TRBJ2-7	TRBV4-1	CASSHPGQGPDEQYF
TRBJ1-1	TRBV7-2	CASSPRGGLNTEAFF
TRBJ1-2	TRBV5-6	CASRHELTGTDYGYTF
TRBJ2-7	TRBV2	CASSESLGGVYEQYF
TRBJ2-1	TRBV9	CASSPRGDPYNEQFF
TRBJ2-7	TRBV19	CASSFRDTLAGYEQYF
TRBJ2-5	TRBV9	CASSVVPGTQETQYF
TRBJ2-7	TRBV20-1	CSASDWTGVTPLEYF
TRBJ2-2	TRBV15	CATSRDRGTTGELFF